This is a list of T cell receptor beta chains from one sample in a study of T-cell reconstitution after alpha-beta-depleted transplantation in children. TCRdb used MiXCR to reprocess the PCR reads, holding one entry per CDR3 protein. The table includes fewer than 550,000 distinct CDR3 sequences, roughly 10% detected once. Sequencing was performed on PBMCs, mostly from graft donor cells, taken 180 days after TCRalphabeta/CD19-depleted stem cell transplant. The receptors come from a female patient aged 2 to 10 who had a stem cell transplant for aplastic anemia, so the T cells may come from the graft donor. Each CDR3 is given with its conserved first and last residue. The D gene is left open where the match is weak. Clone size is stated in some rows and not others, as once, few, many or a class when expanded.

J gene	V gene	clone size	CDR3 length	D gene	CDR3 protein	CDR3 DNA
TRBJ2-7	TRBV7-8	NA	16	TRBD2	CASSVVPSGRLGEQYF	TGTGCCAGCAGCGTGGTACCTAGCGGGAGGCTCGGCGAGCAGTACTTC
TRBJ2-7	TRBV5-6	many	15	NA	CASSRTANWGYEQYF	TGTGCCAGCAGCCGGACAGCAAATTGGGGCTACGAGCAGTACTTC
TRBJ2-7	TRBV11-2	few	19	TRBD2	CASSLKVNGGNTMLYEQYF	TGTGCCAGCAGCCTAAAGGTCAACGGGGGGAACACTATGCTCTACGAGCAGTACTTC
TRBJ2-1	TRBV18	NA	17	TRBD2	CASSPGTSGSSYNEQFF	TGTGCCAGCTCACCGGGGACTAGCGGGAGCTCCTACAATGAGCAGTTCTTC
TRBJ1-1	TRBV25-1	many	13	NA	CASSEAKNTEAFF	TGTGCCAGCAGTGAAGCAAAGAACACTGAAGCTTTCTTT
TRBJ1-4	TRBV6-5	NA	18	NA	CASSYSTAGAATNEKLFF	TGTGCCAGCAGTTACTCGACTGCTGGGGCCGCAACTAATGAAAAACTGTTTTTT
TRBJ1-1	TRBV19	few	14	NA	CASSIGGAGTEAFF	TGTGCCAGTAGTATAGGAGGGGCTGGGACTGAAGCTTTCTTT
TRBJ2-7	TRBV28	many	16	NA	CASSLRPRIASYEQYF	TGTGCCAGCAGTCTACGCCCCCGAATAGCGTCCTACGAGCAGTACTTC
TRBJ2-1	TRBV6-5	few	18	TRBD2	CASSYSIFGTSGSNEQFF	TGTGCCAGCAGTTACTCGATCTTCGGGACTAGCGGGAGTAATGAGCAGTTCTTC
TRBJ2-5	TRBV7-2	few	15	TRBD2	CASSAGLAGGETQYF	TGTGCCAGCAGCGCGGGACTAGCGGGGGGAGAGACCCAGTACTTC
TRBJ2-1	TRBV29-1	NA	14	NA	CSVEYGFAYNEQFF	TGCAGCGTTGAGTACGGGTTCGCCTACAATGAGCAGTTCTTC
TRBJ2-5	TRBV12-5	few	17	NA	CASGSLPFGDSQETQYF	TGTGCTAGTGGTTCCCTCCCCTTTGGAGATTCGCAAGAGACCCAGTACTTC
TRBJ1-4	TRBV7-2	many	15	NA	CASSFQVREGEKLFF	TGTGCCAGCAGCTTCCAGGTCAGGGAAGGTGAAAAACTGTTTTTT
TRBJ2-3	TRBV12-3/TRBV12-4	few	17	NA	CASSFGQFGRGPDTQYF	TGTGCCAGCAGTTTCGGACAGTTCGGTCGGGGTCCAGATACGCAGTATTTT
TRBJ1-4	TRBV5-5	NA	15	NA	CASSLLGSRSEKLFF	TGTGCCAGCAGCTTACTGGGAAGCCGGTCTGAAAAACTGTTTTTT
TRBJ2-1	TRBV7-9	few	16	TRBD2	CASSSTSGSPYNEQFF	TGTGCCAGCAGCTCCACTAGCGGGAGTCCCTACAATGAGCAGTTCTTC
TRBJ2-1	TRBV7-9	NA	16	TRBD1	CASSVTGTGPYNEQFF	TGTGCCAGCAGCGTTACGGGGACAGGTCCCTACAATGAGCAGTTCTTC
TRBJ1-1	TRBV29-1	NA	12	NA	CSVERVNTEAFF	TGCAGCGTTGAAAGGGTGAACACTGAAGCTTTCTTT
TRBJ2-2	TRBV10-3	few	14	NA	CAIRLGQNTGELFF	TGTGCCATCAGACTGGGACAGAACACCGGGGAGCTGTTTTTT
TRBJ2-2	TRBV5-1	many	16	NA	CASSLLASGGAGELFF	TGCGCCAGCAGCTTGTTGGCATCAGGTGGTGCCGGGGAGCTGTTTTTT
TRBJ1-2	TRBV28	NA	12	NA	CASSFFTEGYTF	TGTGCCAGCAGTTTCTTCACGGAAGGCTACACCTTC
TRBJ2-4	TRBV18	few	16	NA	CASSPRQGQLGNIQYF	TGTGCCAGCTCACCCCGTCAGGGGCAATTAGGAAACATTCAGTACTTC
TRBJ2-3	TRBV15	NA	13	NA	CATSLRGTDTQYF	TGTGCCACCAGCTTGCGGGGCACAGATACGCAGTATTTT
TRBJ1-2	TRBV6-5	few	16	NA	CASSYSIGGGHFGYTF	TGTGCCAGCAGTTACTCGATCGGCGGAGGACATTTTGGCTACACCTTC